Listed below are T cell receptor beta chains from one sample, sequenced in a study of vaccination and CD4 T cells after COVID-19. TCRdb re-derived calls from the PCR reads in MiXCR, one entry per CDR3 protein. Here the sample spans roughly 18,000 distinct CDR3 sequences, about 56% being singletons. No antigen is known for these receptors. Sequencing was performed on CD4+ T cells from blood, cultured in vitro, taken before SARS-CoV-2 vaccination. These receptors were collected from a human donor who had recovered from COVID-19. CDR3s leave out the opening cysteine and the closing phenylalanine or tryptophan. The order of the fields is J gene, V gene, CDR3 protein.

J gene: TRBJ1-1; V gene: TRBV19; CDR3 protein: ASSRSRNTEAF
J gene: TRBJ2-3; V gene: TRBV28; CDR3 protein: ASSYTSGWADTQY
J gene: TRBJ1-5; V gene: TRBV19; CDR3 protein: ASSIRLEVLPQH
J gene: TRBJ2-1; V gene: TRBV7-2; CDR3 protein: ASSLAGVGEQF
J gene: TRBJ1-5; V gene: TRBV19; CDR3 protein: ASSISRNGNQPQH
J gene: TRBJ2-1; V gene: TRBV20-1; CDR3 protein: SPTDIRTWNEQF
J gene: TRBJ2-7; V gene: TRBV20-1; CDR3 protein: SARVRGAGTPYEQY
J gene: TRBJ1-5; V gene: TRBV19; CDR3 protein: ASTKRGLNNQPQH
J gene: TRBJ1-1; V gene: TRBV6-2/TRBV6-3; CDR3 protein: ASSALGPAEAF
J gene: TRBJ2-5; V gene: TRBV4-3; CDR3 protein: ASSQVSGETQY
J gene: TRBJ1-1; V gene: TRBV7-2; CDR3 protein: ASRRTGLNTEAF
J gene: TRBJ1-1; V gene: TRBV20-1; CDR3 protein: SAATGGGPEAF
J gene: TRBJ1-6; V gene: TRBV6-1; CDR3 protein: ASRRQGSGSPLH
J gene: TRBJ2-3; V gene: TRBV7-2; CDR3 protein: ASSLGGSGTDTQY
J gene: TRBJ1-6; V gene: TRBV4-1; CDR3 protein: ASSNPLDSNNSPLH
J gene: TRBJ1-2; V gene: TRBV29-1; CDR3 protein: SFGPGGFDGYT
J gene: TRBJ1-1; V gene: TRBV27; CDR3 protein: ASTRRGTEAF
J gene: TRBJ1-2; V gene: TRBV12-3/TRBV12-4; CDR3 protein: ASSLTPAENYGYT
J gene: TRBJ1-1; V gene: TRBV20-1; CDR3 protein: SARDLSGTVNTEAF
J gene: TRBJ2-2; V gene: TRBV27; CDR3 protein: ASSSTGTSGSGELF
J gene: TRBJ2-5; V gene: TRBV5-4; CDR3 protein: ASSSGGTGNQETQY
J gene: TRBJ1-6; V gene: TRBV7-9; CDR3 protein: ASSLSTPDSPLH
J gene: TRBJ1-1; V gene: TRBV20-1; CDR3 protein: SARAGQITEAF
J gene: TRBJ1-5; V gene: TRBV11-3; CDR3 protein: ASSLGGDQPQH
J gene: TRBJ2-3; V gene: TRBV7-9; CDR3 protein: ANSLSAGTTDTQY